This TCR beta chain was sequenced in a study of shared clonotypes between healthy human individuals. At the level of the study: Each donor's CD4 naive and CD4 memory cells filled three plates apiece, CD8 naive two, and CD8 memory one.

Study results and caveats: The sharing of around 5% of naive CD4 clonotypes was seen across a handful of donors. Estimated richness was generally greater in naive than memory subsets.

Germline assignment: CDR1 SGHTA and CDR2 FQGNSA. V was pared by 1 base and J by 2 bases, with 9 bases between. The CDR3 has 14 residues. Naive-designated CD8 cells lacked CD45RO, were positively enriched for CCR7, and omitted terminally differentiated effector memory CD45RA+ cells. Notes on this clone: Its antigen is still unknown. The identical CDR3 is also encoded by other nucleotide sequences in the sample.

Genomic DNA of each subset was evenly split across several immunoSEQ plates. Clones were read by immunoSEQ multiplex PCR, and TCRdb kept only the in-frame ones, dropping some. In the table there are millions of clones, just under 95% of which are singletons. The sequence derives from a man aged 18 to 29 in good health. The chain carries TRBV7-2 and TRBJ2-7, with TRBD2 as a possible D gene (5 bases). Sequenced sample: naive CD8+ T cells sorted from blood. CDR3 amino acids: CASSLGGLTYEQYF. The CDR3 DNA is TGTGCCAGCAGCTTAGGAGGGTTGACCTACGAGCAGTACTTC.